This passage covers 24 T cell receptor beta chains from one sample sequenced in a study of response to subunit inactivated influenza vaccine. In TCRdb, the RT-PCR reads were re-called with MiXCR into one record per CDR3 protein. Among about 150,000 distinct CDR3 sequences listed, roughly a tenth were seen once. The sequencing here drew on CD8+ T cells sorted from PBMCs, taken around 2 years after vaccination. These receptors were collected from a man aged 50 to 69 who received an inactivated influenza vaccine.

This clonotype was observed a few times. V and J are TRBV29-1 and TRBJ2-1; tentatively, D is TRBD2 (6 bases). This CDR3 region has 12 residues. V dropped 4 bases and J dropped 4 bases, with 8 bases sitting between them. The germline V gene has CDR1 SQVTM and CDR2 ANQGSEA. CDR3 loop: CSVASGYNEQFF. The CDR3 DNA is TGCAGCGTTGCCAGCGGGTACAATGAGCAGTTCTTC.

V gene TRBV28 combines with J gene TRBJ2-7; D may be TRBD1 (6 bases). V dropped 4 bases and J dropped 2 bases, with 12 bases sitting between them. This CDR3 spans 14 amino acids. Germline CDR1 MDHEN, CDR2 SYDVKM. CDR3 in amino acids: CASSSHRETYEQYF. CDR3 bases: TGTGCCAGCAGTTCGCACAGGGAAACCTACGAGCAGTACTTC.

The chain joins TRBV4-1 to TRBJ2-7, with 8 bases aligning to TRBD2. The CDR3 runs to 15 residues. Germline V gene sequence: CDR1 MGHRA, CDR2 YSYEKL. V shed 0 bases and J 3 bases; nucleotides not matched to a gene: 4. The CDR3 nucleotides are TGCGCCAGCAGCCAAGAAATAAGCGGGGGCTACGAGCAGTACTTC. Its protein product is CASSQEISGGYEQYF.

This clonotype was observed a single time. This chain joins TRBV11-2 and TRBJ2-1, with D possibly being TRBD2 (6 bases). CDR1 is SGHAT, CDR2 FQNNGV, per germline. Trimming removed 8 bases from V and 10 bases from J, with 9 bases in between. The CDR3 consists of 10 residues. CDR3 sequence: CASRGREQFF. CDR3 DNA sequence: TGTGCCAGCCGAGGGAGGGAGCAGTTCTTC.

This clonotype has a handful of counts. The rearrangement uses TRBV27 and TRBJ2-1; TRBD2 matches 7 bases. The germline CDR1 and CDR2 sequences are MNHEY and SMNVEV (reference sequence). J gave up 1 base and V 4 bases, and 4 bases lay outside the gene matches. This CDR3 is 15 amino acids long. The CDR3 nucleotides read TGTGCCAGCAGTTCCTCTAGCGGTTCCTACAATGAGCAGTTCTTC. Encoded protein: CASSSSSGSYNEQFF.

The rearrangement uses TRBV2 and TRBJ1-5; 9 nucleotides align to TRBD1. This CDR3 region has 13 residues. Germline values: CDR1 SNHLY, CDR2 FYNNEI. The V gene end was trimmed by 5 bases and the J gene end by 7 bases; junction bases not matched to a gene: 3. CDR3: CASSRTGAQPQHF. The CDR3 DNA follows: TGTGCCAGCAGTAGGACAGGGGCCCAGCCCCAGCATTTT.

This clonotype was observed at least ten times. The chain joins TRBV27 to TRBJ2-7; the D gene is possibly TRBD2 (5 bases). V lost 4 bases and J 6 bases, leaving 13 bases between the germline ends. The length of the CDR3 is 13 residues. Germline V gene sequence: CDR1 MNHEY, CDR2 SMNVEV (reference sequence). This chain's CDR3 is CASSYFEGSEQYF. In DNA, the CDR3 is TGTGCCAGCAGTTATTTCGAGGGTTCCGAGCAGTACTTC.

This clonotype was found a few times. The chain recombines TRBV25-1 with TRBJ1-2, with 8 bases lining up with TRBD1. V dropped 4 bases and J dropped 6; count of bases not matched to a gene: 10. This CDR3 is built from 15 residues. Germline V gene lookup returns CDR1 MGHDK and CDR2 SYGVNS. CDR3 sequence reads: CASSVKIRGLDGYTF. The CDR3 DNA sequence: TGTGCCAGCAGTGTAAAAATCAGGGGGCTGGATGGCTACACCTTC.

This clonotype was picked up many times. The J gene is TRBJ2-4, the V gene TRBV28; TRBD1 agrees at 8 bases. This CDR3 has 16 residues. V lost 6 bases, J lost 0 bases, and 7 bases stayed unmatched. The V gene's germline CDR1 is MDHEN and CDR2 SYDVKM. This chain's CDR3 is CASRVRQGTAKNIQYF. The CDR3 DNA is TGTGCCAGCAGGGTTAGACAGGGGACAGCCAAAAACATTCAGTACTTC. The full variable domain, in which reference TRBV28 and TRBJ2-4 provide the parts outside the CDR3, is DVKVTQSSRYLVKRTGEKVFLECVQDMDHENMFWYRQDPGLGLRLIYFSYDVKMKEKGDIPEGYSVSREKKERFSLILESASTNQTSMYLCASRVRQGTAKNIQYFGAGTRLSVL.

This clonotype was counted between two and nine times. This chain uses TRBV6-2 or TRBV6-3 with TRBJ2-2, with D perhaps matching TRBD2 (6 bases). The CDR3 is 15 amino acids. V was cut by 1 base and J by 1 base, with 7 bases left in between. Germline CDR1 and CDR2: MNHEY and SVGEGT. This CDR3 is CASSYLAVNTGELFF. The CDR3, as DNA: TGTGCCAGCAGTTACTTAGCGGTGAACACCGGGGAGCTGTTTTTT.

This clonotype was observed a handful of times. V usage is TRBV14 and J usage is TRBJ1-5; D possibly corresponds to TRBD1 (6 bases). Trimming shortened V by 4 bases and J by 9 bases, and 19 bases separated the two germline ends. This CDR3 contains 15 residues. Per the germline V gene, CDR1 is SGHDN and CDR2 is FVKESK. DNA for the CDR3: TGTGCCAGCAGCCTGGGGGGGGCTCCCGTATGGCCCCAGCATTTT. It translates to CASSLGGAPVWPQHF. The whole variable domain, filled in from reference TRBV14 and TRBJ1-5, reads EAGVTQFPSHSVIEKGQTVTLRCDPISGHDNLYWYRRVMGKEIKFLLHFVKESKQDESGMPNNRFLAERTGGTYSTLKVQPAELEDSGVYFCASSLGGAPVWPQHFGDGTRLSIL.

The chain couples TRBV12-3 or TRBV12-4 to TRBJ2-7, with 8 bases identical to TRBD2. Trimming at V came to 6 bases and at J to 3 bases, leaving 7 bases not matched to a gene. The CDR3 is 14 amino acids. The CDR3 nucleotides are TGTGCCAGCAGGCAAGCGGGAGCCAGCTACGAGCAGTACTTC. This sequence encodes CASRQAGASYEQYF.

CDR3 residues: CASSPQGNPIYGYTF. The CDR3, as DNA: TGTGCCAGCAGCCCACAGGGAAACCCGATTTATGGCTACACCTTC. The chain is built from TRBV7-9 and TRBJ1-2, with D possibly being TRBD1 (6 bases). Trimming cost V 5 bases and J 5 bases, with 18 bases left between them. The CDR3 runs 15 residues. Germline CDR1 and CDR2: SEHNR and FQNEAQ (reference sequence).

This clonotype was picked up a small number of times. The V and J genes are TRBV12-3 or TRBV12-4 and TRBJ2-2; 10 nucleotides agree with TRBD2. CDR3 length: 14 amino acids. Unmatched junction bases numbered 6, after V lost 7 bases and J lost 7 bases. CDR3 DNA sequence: TGTGCCAGCAAAATAGCGGGGGGACACGGGGAGCTGTTTTTT. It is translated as CASKIAGGHGELFF.

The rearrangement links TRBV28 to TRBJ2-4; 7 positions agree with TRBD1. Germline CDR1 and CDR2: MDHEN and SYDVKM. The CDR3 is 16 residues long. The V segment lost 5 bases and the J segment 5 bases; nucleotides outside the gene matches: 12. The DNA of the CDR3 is TGTGCCAGCAGTCTCGGGTACGAGGGGGCTGAAAACATTCAGTACTTC. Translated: CASSLGYEGAENIQYF.

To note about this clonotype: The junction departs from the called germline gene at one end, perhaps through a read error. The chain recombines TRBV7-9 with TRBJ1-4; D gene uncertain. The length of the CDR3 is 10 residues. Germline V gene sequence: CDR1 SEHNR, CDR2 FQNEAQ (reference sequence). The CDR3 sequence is CAYGGGKLFF. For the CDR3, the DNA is TGTGCCTATGGAGGTGGAAAACTCTTTTTT.

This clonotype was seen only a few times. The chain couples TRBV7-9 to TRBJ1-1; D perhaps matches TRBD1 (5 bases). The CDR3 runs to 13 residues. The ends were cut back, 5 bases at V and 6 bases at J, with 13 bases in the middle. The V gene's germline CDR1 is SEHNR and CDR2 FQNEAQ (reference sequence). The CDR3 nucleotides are TGTGCCAGCAGCCCCGGGACGCCTTCTGAAGCTTTCTTT. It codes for CASSPGTPSEAFF.

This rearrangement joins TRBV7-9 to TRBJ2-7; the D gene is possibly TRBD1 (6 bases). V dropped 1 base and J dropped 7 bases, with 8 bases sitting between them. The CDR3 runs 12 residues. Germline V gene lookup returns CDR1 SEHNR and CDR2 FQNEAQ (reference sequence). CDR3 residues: CASSLGRGEQYF. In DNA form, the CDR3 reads TGTGCCAGCAGCTTAGGCAGGGGAGAGCAGTACTTC.

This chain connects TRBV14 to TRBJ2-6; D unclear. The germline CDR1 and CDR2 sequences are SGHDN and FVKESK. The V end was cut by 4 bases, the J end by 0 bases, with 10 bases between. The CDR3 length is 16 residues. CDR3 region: CASSPIHGSGANVLTF. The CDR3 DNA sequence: TGTGCCAGCAGCCCCATACATGGCTCTGGGGCCAACGTCCTGACTTTC.

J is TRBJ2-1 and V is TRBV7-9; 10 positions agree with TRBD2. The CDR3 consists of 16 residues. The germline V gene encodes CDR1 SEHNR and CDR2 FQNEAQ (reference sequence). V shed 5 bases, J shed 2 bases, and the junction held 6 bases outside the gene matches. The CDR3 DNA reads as TGTGCCAGCAGCCCCAGAGGGACTAGCGCCTACAATGAGCAGTTCTTC. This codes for CASSPRGTSAYNEQFF.

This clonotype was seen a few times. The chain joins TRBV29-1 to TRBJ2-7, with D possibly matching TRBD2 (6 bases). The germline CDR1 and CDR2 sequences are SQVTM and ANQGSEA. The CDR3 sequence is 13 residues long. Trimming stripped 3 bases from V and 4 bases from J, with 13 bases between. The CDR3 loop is CSVDDGGGYEQYF. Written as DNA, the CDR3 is TGCAGCGTTGATGATGGGGGAGGATACGAGCAGTACTTC.

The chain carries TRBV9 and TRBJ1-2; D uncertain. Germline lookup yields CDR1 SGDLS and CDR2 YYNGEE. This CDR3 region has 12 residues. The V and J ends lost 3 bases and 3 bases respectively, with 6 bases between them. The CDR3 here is CASSGRDYGYTF. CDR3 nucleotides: TGTGCCAGCAGCGGTCGTGACTATGGCTACACCTTC.

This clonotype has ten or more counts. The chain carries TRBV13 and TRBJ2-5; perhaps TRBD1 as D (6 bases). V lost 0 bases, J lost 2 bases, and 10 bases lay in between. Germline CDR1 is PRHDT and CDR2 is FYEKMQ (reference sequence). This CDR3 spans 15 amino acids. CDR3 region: CASSLGTGGQETQYF. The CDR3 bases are TGTGCCAGCAGCTTAGGGACAGGAGGTCAAGAGACCCAGTACTTC.

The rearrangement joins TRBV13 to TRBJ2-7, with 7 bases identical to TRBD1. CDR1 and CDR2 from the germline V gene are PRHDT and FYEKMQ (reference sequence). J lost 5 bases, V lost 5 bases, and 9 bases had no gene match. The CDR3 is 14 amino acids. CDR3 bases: TGTGCCAGCAGCATCGGGACAGCTACTGACGAGCAGTACTTC. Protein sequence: CASSIGTATDEQYF.